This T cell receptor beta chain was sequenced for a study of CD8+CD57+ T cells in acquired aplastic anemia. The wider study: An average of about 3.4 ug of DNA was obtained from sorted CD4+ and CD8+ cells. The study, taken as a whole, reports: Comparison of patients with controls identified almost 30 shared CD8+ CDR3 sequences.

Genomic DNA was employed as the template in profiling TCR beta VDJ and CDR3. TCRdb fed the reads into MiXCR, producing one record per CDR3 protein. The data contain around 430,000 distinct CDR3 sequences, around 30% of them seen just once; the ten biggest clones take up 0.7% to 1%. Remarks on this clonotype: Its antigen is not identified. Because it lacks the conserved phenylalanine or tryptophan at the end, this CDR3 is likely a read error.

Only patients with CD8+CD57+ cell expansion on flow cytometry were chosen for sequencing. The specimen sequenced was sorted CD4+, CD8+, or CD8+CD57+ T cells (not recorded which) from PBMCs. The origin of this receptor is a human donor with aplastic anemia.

CDR3 sequence (DNA): TGTGCCAGCAGCCCCCGGACTAACACAGATACGCAGTATCTT. Encoded protein: CASSPRTNTDTQYL. The chain joins TRBV9 to TRBJ2-3; weak D call: TRBD2 (6 bases). The V end was cut by 4 bases, the J end by 2 bases, with 11 bases between. The CDR3 contains 14 residues. Germline CDR1 reads SGDLS; CDR2 reads YYNGEE.